Presented here are 18 T cell receptor beta chains from one specimen sequenced in a study of T cell responses to AZD1222 COVID-19 vaccine. TCRdb's copy holds only in-frame clones and misses some; the assay was immunoSEQ multiplex PCR. Here the sample spans about 92,000 clones, 86% being singletons. Sequenced here: peripheral blood, sampled on day 0 of AZD1222 vaccination. The receptors were sampled from an adult in good health.

This clone appeared once. The V gene is TRBV28, the J gene TRBJ2-3; 7 bases fit TRBD2. In germline, CDR1 is MDHEN, CDR2 SYDVKM. The CDR3 is made up of 14 amino acids. V trimming: 8 bases; J trimming: 0 bases; junction bases outside the gene matches: 5. The CDR3 DNA is TGTGCCAGCTTTAGCGGGTCTAGCACAGATACGCAGTATTTT. Protein: CASFSGSSTDTQYF.

This chain connects TRBV28 to TRBJ1-4, with a tentative D call TRBD1 (6 bases). There are 15 residues in the CDR3. Germline CDR1 is MDHEN and CDR2 is SYDVKM. Trimming shortened V by 5 bases and J by 7 bases, and 17 bases separated the two germline ends. The DNA of the CDR3 is TGTGCCAGCAGTCTCCAGGGGTTTCTGGTTGAAAAACTGTTTTTT. Amino acids: CASSLQGFLVEKLFF.

The chain couples TRBV6-1 to TRBJ2-7, with D maybe TRBD1 (5 bases). Germline assignment: CDR1 MNHNS and CDR2 SASEGT. The CDR3 runs to 12 residues. Trimming pared 1 base from V and 8 bases from J, leaving 9 bases between. CDR3 sequence: CASSEGTPKQYF. CDR3 bases: TGTGCCAGCAGTGAAGGGACACCGAAGCAGTACTTC.

This rearrangement joins TRBV7-2 to TRBJ2-2; 7 bases line up with TRBD2. The V gene's germline CDR1 is SGHTA and CDR2 FQGNSA. J was trimmed by 1 base and V by 11 bases; bases with no gene match: 10. The CDR3 extends over 15 amino acids. CDR3 residues: CALQRDRLNTGELFF. The CDR3 nucleotides read TGTGCCCTTCAGCGGGACCGATTGAACACCGGGGAGCTGTTTTTT.

The chain couples TRBV5-1 to TRBJ1-4; TRBD1 matches 7 bases. The CDR3 is 15 residues long. The germline gives CDR1 SGHRS, CDR2 YFSETQ. J gave up 0 bases and V 6 bases, and 5 bases lay outside the gene matches. For the CDR3, the DNA is TGCGCCAGCAAGGGACAGATCTCAACTAATGAAAAACTGTTTTTT. Protein: CASKGQISTNEKLFF.

The J gene is TRBJ2-6, the V gene TRBV11-2; D gene unclear. The germline V gene has CDR1 SGHAT and CDR2 FQNNGV. The CDR3 runs to 15 residues. Trimming stripped 1 base from V and 0 bases from J, with 4 bases between. The CDR3 nucleotides read TGTGCCAGCAGCTTAGGGTCCTCTGGGGCCAACGTCCTGACTTTC. It yields the protein CASSLGSSGANVLTF.

This clone was observed a single time. The genes are TRBV5-1 and TRBJ2-7, with 9 bases lining up with TRBD1. This CDR3 contains 15 residues. The germline CDR1 and CDR2 sequences are SGHRS and YFSETQ. Losses at the gene ends were 0 bases for V and 1 base for J; bases not matched to a gene: 2. CDR3 in amino acids: CASSLGGTGSYEQYF. The CDR3 DNA follows: TGCGCCAGCAGCTTGGGGGGGACAGGGTCCTACGAGCAGTACTTC.

V is TRBV7-2 and J is TRBJ1-2; tentatively, D is TRBD1 (5 bases). The CDR3 consists of 14 residues. CDR1 and CDR2 (germline): SGHTA, FQGNSA. The V end lost 6 bases, the J end lost 5 bases, and 16 bases lay between the germline ends. Here the CDR3 DNA reads TGTGCCAGCAGGTGGGGCGAAGGGGAATATGGCTACACCTTC. Translated: CASRWGEGEYGYTF.

The chain uses TRBV29-1 and TRBJ1-2; no reliable D call. This CDR3 comprises 11 residues. Germline V gene lookup returns CDR1 SQVTM and CDR2 ANQGSEA. V lost 1 base to trimming and J lost 8 bases, with 8 bases between them. The CDR3, as DNA: TGCAGCGTTGAAGGGGTCAGCGGCTACACCTTC. Translated: CSVEGVSGYTF.

The chain employs TRBV30 and TRBJ1-4, with D perhaps matching TRBD1 (5 bases). V was pared by 2 bases and J by 4 bases, with 8 bases between. The CDR3 covers 13 residues. Germline V gene sequence: CDR1 GTSNPN, CDR2 SVGIG (reference sequence). The CDR3 DNA reads as TGTGCCTGGAGTCCGGGGCTTAATGAAAAACTGTTTTTT. Translating it yields CAWSPGLNEKLFF.

This chain uses TRBV7-9 with TRBJ2-7; the D is unclear. The CDR3 extends over 14 amino acids. CDR1 and CDR2 (germline): SEHNR, FQNEAQ (reference sequence). The germline V and J ends were trimmed by 3 bases and 2 bases, with 11 bases remaining between them. The CDR3, as DNA: TGTGCCAGCAGCTTCAAGGACGGGCCCTACGAGCAGTACTTC. Translated, it gives CASSFKDGPYEQYF.

This chain links TRBV6-5 with TRBJ1-1; no clear D gene. Germline V gene lookup returns CDR1 MNHEY and CDR2 SVGAGI. V lost 7 bases and J lost 4, with 13 bases in between. The CDR3 runs 13 residues. This CDR3 reads CASKVTDGTEAFF. For the CDR3, the DNA is TGTGCCAGCAAAGTCACGGACGGCACTGAAGCTTTCTTT.

This chain uses TRBV5-1 with TRBJ1-1; weak D call: TRBD1 (5 bases). The V gene lost 1 base and the J gene lost 1 base, with 11 bases spanning the gap. Germline CDR1 and CDR2: SGHRS and YFSETQ. The length of the CDR3 is 15 residues. In DNA, the CDR3 is TGCGCCAGCAGCTTGTTTCAGGGCCCGAACACTGAAGCTTTCTTT. Translation: CASSLFQGPNTEAFF.

The rearrangement joins TRBV28 to TRBJ1-4; perhaps TRBD1 as D (6 bases). In germline, CDR1 is MDHEN, CDR2 SYDVKM. CDR3 size: 16 residues. V lost 2 bases to trimming and J lost 3 bases, with 13 bases between them. The CDR3 sequence is CASSLGYSGANEKLFF. The CDR3 DNA is TGTGCCAGCAGTTTAGGTTATTCAGGGGCTAATGAAAAACTGTTTTTT.

The V gene is TRBV7-8, the J gene TRBJ1-5; 9 bases line up with TRBD1. With V trimmed by 1 base and J by 6 bases, 13 bases remained unmatched. Per germline, CDR1 SGHVS and CDR2 FQNEAQ. The CDR3 sequence is 18 residues long. The CDR3 DNA sequence: TGTGCCAGCAGCTTAGGTCCCATGCCGGGACAGGGATTTCAGCCCCAGCATTTT. This sequence encodes CASSLGPMPGQGFQPQHF.

V gene TRBV20-1 combines with J gene TRBJ1-4; the match to TRBD1 covers 7 bases. The CDR3 runs 11 residues. In germline, CDR1 is DFQATT, CDR2 SNEGSKA (reference sequence). Here the CDR3 DNA reads TGCAGGGGACAGCTTAATGAAAAACTGTTTTTT. Translating gives CRGQLNEKLFF.

The genes are TRBV6-2 or TRBV6-3 and TRBJ1-1; D not resolved. Trimming cost V 5 bases and J 5 bases, with 12 bases left between them. The germline V gene has CDR1 MNHEY and CDR2 SVGEGT. The CDR3 sequence is 13 residues long. CDR3 loop: CASSRHPGTEAFF. The CDR3 coding sequence is TGTGCCAGCAGTCGACACCCTGGTACTGAAGCTTTCTTT.

The chain uses TRBV6-5 and TRBJ1-2, with 8 positions matching TRBD1. This CDR3 has 14 amino acids. Germline CDR1 MNHEY, CDR2 SVGAGI. With V trimmed by 6 bases and J by 7 bases, 10 bases remained unmatched. The CDR3 is CASSQGQGAGGYTF. Written as DNA, the CDR3 is TGTGCCAGCAGCCAAGGACAGGGAGCGGGTGGCTACACCTTC.